This is a list of T cell receptor beta chains from one sample in a study of early T cells in non-severe SARS-CoV-2 infection. A single record per CDR3 protein comes from TCRdb applying MiXCR to the 5' RACE reads. Altogether around 55,000 distinct CDR3 sequences are present, under 15% being singletons, with the ten largest covering approximately 1.3%. The sample comprised whole blood. The receptors shown here come from an adult who was a healthcare worker with PCR-confirmed SARS-CoV-2 infection or an uninfected control (not recorded which). The CDR3 runs from the conserved cysteine through the conserved F or W. The D gene is left open where the match is weak. Part of the rows lack a size; the others show once, few, many or a class for expanded clones.

j_call cdr3_length clone_size v_call d_call cdr3_nt cdr3_aa
TRBJ2-7 14 - TRBV20-1 TRBD1 TGCAGTGCGATCCCGGGACAGGCGACCTACGAGCAGTACTTC CSAIPGQATYEQYF
TRBJ2-5 14 few TRBV12-5 - TGTGCTAGTGGATTCCCCCTCAGGGGTGAGACCCAGTACTTC CASGFPLRGETQYF
TRBJ2-5 15 - TRBV12-3/TRBV12-4 - TGTGCCAGCAGTTTAGGGGGGGGGCTCCAAGAGACCCAGTACTTC CASSLGGGLQETQYF
TRBJ1-1 15 many TRBV7-3 - TGTGCCAGCAGCTTAGACGCCAGTCTGAACACTGAAGCTTTCTTT CASSLDASLNTEAFF
TRBJ2-4 12 few TRBV12-3/TRBV12-4 - TGTGCCAGCAGTTTAGGGCGGCCCATTCAGTACTTC CASSLGRPIQYF
TRBJ2-2 18 many TRBV4-1 - TGCGCCAGCAGCCAAGGGGGTTCAGGGGTGGCGAACACCGGGGAGCTGTTTTTT CASSQGGSGVANTGELFF
TRBJ2-5 16 - TRBV7-2 TRBD2 TGTGCCAGCAGCTTAGGCACTAGCGGGGCACAAGAGACCCAGTACTTC CASSLGTSGAQETQYF
TRBJ1-1 14 - TRBV19 - TGTGCCAGTAGCCAGGGGCAACAGAACACTGAAGCTTTCTTT CASSQGQQNTEAFF
TRBJ2-5 13 - TRBV7-9 - TGTGCCAGCAGCTTGACAGACCAAGAGACCCAGTACTTC CASSLTDQETQYF
TRBJ2-7 14 many TRBV7-8 TRBD1 TGTGCCAGCAGCGCCACTCAGGGGGCCTACGAGCAGTACTTC CASSATQGAYEQYF
TRBJ2-7 15 few TRBV18 - TGTGCCAGCTCACCAGCACAGGGAGGGTCCTACGAGCAGTACTTC CASSPAQGGSYEQYF
TRBJ2-1 12 many TRBV18 - TGTGCCAGCTCACGACGAGAGGGGGGGGCGTTCTTC CASSRREGGAFF
TRBJ1-6 13 - TRBV9 - TGTGCCAGCAGCGTCAACAGCAATTCACCCCTCCACTTT CASSVNSNSPLHF
TRBJ1-6 15 few TRBV6-5 - TGTGCCAGCAGGAAGGACAGTTGGGCGGGGTCACCCCTCCACTTT CASRKDSWAGSPLHF
TRBJ1-2 16 - TRBV19 - TGTGCCAGTACCTCCTTAAGGGGGGACTCCCTCTATGGCTACACCTTC CASTSLRGDSLYGYTF
TRBJ2-5 13 few TRBV20-1 - TGCAGTGCTAGAATCGGGGTTACGGAGACCCAGTACTTC CSARIGVTETQYF
TRBJ2-7 19 - TRBV3-1 - TGTGCCAGCAGCCACAAATGGACCAGGCCACGACGTCCTCTCTACGAGCAGTACTTC CASSHKWTRPRRPLYEQYF